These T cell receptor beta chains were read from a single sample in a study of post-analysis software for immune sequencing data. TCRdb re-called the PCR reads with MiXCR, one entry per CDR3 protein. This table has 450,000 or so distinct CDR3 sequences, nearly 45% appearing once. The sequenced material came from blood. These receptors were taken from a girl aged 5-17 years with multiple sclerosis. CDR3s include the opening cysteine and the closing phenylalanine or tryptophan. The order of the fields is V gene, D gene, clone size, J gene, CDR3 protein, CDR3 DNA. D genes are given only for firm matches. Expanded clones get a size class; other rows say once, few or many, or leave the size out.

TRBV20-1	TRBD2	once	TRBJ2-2	CSAGQLAANTGELFF	TGCAGTGCTGGTCAGCTAGCGGCTAACACCGGGGAGCTGTTTTTT
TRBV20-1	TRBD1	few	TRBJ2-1	CSARTPGQGYNEQFF	TGCAGTGCTAGAACTCCGGGACAGGGATACAATGAGCAGTTCTTC
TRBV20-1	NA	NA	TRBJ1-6	CSARGATVSSYNSPLHF	TGCAGTGCTAGAGGGGCGACAGTGAGCTCCTATAATTCACCCCTCCACTTT
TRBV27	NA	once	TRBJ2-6	CASSSPRGSGANVLTF	TGTGCCAGCAGTTCACCCCGGGGCTCCGGGGCCAACGTCCTGACTTTC
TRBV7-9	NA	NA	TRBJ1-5	CASSLENQPQHF	TGTGCCAGCAGCTTGGAGAATCAGCCCCAGCATTTT
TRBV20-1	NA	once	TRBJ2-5	CSARDARARETQYF	TGCAGTGCTAGAGATGCCAGAGCTAGAGAGACCCAGTACTTC
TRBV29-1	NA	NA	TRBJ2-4	CSVDRPRVKNIQYF	TGCAGCGTTGATCGGCCCAGGGTAAAAAACATTCAGTACTTC
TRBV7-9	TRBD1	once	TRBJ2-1	CASSFRPGQGAGEQFF	TGTGCCAGCAGCTTTCGTCCGGGACAGGGGGCCGGTGAGCAGTTCTTC
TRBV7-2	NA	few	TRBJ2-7	CASSLVPGQKYYEQYF	TGTGCCAGCAGCTTAGTACCCGGACAGAAGTATTACGAGCAGTACTTC
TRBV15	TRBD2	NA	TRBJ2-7	CATSGRLAGPRLGSYEQYF	TGTGCCACCAGCGGGAGACTAGCGGGACCTCGCCTGGGATCCTACGAGCAGTACTTC
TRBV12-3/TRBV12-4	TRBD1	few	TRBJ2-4	CASSPRGRGLWEQYF	TGTGCCAGCAGTCCCCGGGGCAGGGGGCTTTGGGAGCAGTACTTC
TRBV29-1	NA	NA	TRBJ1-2	CSVEDHNSPYGYTF	TGCAGCGTTGAAGATCATAACAGCCCCTATGGCTACACCTTC
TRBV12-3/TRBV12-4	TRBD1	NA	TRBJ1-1	CASKTGTGLNTEAFF	TGTGCCAGCAAAACCGGGACAGGGCTGAACACTGAAGCTTTCTTT
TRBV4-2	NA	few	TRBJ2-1	CASSQDKYFWGAPYNEQFF	TGTGCCAGCAGCCAAGATAAATACTTTTGGGGTGCCCCCTACAATGAGCAGTTCTTC
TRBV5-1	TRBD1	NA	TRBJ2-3	CASRGGPDTQYF	TGCGCCAGCCGAGGGGGCCCAGATACGCAGTATTTT
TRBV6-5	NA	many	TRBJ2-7	CASSQSGTYEQYF	TGTGCCAGCAGCCAATCTGGAACCTACGAGCAGTACTTC
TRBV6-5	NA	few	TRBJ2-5	CASSYSIRAERETQYF	TGTGCCAGCAGTTACTCGATTCGAGCGGAGAGGGAGACCCAGTACTTC
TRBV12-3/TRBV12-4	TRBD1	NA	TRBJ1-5	CASSFGDRDNQPQHF	TGTGCCAGCAGTTTCGGGGACAGGGACAATCAGCCCCAGCATTTT
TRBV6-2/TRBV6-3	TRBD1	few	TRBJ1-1	CASSYSQQTGRPEAFF	TGTGCCAGCAGTTATTCCCAACAGACAGGGCGTCCTGAAGCTTTCTTT
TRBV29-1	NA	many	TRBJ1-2	CSVEDRGYGYTF	TGCAGCGTTGAAGATCGCGGGTATGGCTACACCTTC
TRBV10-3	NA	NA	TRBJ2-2	CAISSQGPMNTGELFF	TGTGCCATCAGTAGTCAGGGGCCCATGAACACCGGGGAGCTGTTTTTT
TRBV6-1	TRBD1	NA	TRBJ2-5	CASSGQGQETQYF	TGTGCCAGCTCCGGACAGGGGCAAGAGACCCAGTACTTC
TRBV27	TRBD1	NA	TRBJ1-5	CASSPDRGSAQPQHF	TGTGCCAGCAGTCCAGACAGGGGAAGTGCTCAGCCCCAGCATTTT
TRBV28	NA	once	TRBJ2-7	CASRAAPVPEQYF	TGTGCCAGCCGGGCAGCCCCCGTCCCCGAGCAGTACTTC
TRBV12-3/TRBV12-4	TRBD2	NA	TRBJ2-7	CASTSGFSYEQYF	TGTGCCAGCACTAGCGGGTTCTCCTACGAGCAGTACTTC
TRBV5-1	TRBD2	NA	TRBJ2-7	CASSLTSGGLYEQYF	TGCGCCAGCAGCTTGACTAGCGGGGGCCTCTACGAGCAGTACTTC
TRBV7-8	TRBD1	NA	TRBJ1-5	CASSLARGTDSNQPQHF	TGTGCCAGCAGCTTAGCGAGAGGGACAGATAGCAATCAGCCCCAGCATTTT
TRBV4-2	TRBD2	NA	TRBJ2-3	CASSPREAGATDTQYF	TGTGCCAGCAGCCCAAGGGAAGCGGGAGCGACAGATACGCAGTATTTT
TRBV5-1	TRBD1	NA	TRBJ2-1	CASFITGGRSNEQFF	TGCGCCAGTTTCATCACAGGGGGGCGTAGCAATGAGCAGTTCTTC
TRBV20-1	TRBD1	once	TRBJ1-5	CSIRGERNQPQHF	TGCAGCATCAGGGGGGAGCGCAATCAGCCCCAGCATTTT
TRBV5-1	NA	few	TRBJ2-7	CASSFGTQTYEQYF	TGCGCCAGCAGCTTCGGGACACAAACCTACGAGCAGTACTTC
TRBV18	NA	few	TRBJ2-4	CASSPRTAQNIQYF	TGTGCCAGCTCACCACGTACAGCCCAAAACATTCAGTACTTC
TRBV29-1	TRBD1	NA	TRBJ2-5	CSVDPTGIETQYF	TGCAGCGTTGATCCGACAGGGATAGAGACCCAGTACTTC
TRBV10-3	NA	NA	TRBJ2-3	CAIRGTWSDTQYF	TGTGCCATCAGGGGGACTTGGTCAGATACGCAGTATTTT
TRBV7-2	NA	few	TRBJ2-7	CASSLNPGSEQYF	TGTGCCAGCAGCCTCAACCCGGGGTCCGAGCAGTACTTC
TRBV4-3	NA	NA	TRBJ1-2	CASSQDKVGLGVVSYTF	TGCGCCAGCAGCCAAGATAAAGTCGGTCTCGGGGTCGTGAGCTACACCTTC
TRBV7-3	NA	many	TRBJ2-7	CASSLVGSGPSYEQYF	TGTGCCAGCAGCCTTGTCGGTAGTGGGCCGTCCTACGAGCAGTACTTC
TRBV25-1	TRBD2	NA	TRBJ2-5	CASSEWIAGVEETQYF	TGTGCCAGCAGTGAATGGATAGCGGGAGTGGAAGAGACCCAGTACTTC
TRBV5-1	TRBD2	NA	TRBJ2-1	CASSPGGLGSNEQFF	TGCGCCAGCAGCCCGGGGGGACTAGGAAGTAATGAGCAGTTCTTC
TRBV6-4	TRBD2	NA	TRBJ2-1	CASSEQPGGYNEQFF	TGTGCCAGCAGTGAACAGCCGGGGGGCTACAATGAGCAGTTCTTC
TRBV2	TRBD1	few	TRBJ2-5	CASSWPRGETQYF	TGTGCCAGCAGTTGGCCCAGGGGGGAGACCCAGTACTTC
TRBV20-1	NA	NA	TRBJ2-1	CSAHKAGSTYNEQFF	TGCAGTGCTCACAAAGCGGGTTCAACCTACAATGAGCAGTTCTTC
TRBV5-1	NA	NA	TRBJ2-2	CASTQEPNTGELFF	TGCGCCAGCACGCAGGAGCCGAACACCGGGGAGCTGTTTTTT
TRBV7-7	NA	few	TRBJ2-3	CASSAGSTDTQYF	TGTGCTAGCAGCGCCGGGAGCACAGATACGCAGTATTTT
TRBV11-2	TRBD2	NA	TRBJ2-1	CASSLEASGRFNNEQFF	TGTGCCAGCAGCTTAGAAGCTAGCGGGAGGTTCAACAATGAGCAGTTCTTC
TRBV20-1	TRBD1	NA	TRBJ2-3	CSAFDRGWEDTQYF	TGCAGTGCCTTCGACAGGGGGTGGGAAGATACGCAGTATTTT